A single TCR beta chain is shown here with its context. Method: immunoSEQ multiplex PCR; TCRdb's copy keeps in-frame clones and lacks some. Altogether more than 110,000 clones are present, about 83% being singletons, with the ten largest covering roughly 1.4%. Trimming cost V 9 bases and J 0 bases, with 14 bases left between them. In germline, CDR1 is SGHTA, CDR2 FQGNSA. The length of the CDR3 is 14 residues. The data were obtained in a study of cytomegalovirus exposure and HLA in healthy donors. The chain employs TRBV7-2 and TRBJ2-5, with D possibly TRBD1 on 6 matching bases. Sequences were obtained from PBMCs. This receptor was identified in a woman aged 30 to 39 in good health and CMV-seronegative. The CDR3 region has the DNA TGTGCCAGTGGAGGACAGACGTACCAAGAGACCCAGTACTTC. Protein: CASGGQTYQETQYF.